This T cell receptor (beta chain) derives from a study of T-cell reconstitution after alpha-beta-depleted transplantation in children. This CDR3 has 16 amino acids. V was trimmed by 11 bases and J by 4 bases, leaving 26 bases between them. Germline V gives CDR1 MNHEY, CDR2 SMNVEV (reference sequence). For TCRbeta, the library was prepared with unique molecular identifiers. Each CDR3 protein gets one entry after TCRdb re-called the PCR reads with MiXCR. This table holds some 340,000 distinct CDR3 sequences, over 9% found once. The sequences come from PBMCs from the stem cell graft donor, collected from the stem cell graft. This receptor was taken from a human donor who donated a stem cell graft to a child with acute lymphoblastic leukemia. The chain is built from TRBV27 and TRBJ1-2, with D tentatively TRBD1 (5 bases). As DNA, the CDR3 is TGTGCCTCCCAAAGCGGGACGGGGATAGCGGGCTATGGCTACACCTTC. Translated: CASQSGTGIAGYGYTF.